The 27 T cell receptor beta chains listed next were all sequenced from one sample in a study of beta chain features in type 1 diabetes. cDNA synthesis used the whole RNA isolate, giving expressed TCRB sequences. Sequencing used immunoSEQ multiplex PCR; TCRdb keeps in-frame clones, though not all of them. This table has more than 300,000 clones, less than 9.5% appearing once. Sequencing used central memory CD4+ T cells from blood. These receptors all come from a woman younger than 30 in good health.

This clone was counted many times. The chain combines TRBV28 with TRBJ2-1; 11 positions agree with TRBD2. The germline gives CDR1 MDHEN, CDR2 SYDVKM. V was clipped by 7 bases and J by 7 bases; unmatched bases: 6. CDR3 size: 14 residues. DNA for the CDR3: TGTGCCAGCACCACTAGCGGGAGAAGTAATGAGCAGTTCTTC. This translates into CASTTSGRSNEQFF.

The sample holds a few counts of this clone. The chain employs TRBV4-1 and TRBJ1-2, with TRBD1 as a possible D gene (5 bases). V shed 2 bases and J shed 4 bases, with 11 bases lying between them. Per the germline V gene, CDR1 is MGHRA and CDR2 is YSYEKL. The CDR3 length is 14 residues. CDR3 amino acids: CASSQPTASYGYTF. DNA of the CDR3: TGCGCCAGCAGCCAACCGACAGCCTCCTATGGCTACACCTTC.

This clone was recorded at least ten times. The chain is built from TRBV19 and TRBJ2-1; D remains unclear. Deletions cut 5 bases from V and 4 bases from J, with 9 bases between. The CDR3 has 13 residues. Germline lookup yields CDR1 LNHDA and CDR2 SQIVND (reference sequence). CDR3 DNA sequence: TGTGCCAGTAGTCCTCGCGGATACAATGAGCAGTTCTTC. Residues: CASSPRGYNEQFF.

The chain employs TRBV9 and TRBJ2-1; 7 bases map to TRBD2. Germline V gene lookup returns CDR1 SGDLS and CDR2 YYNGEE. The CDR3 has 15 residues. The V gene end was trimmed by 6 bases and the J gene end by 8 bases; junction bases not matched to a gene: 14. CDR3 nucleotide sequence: TGTGCCAGCACCCGGGACTACAAGGGAGCAGATGAGCAGTTCTTC. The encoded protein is CASTRDYKGADEQFF.

The CDR3: CASSLGTSGIQETQYF. The DNA for the CDR3 is TGCGCCAGCAGCCTTGGGACTAGCGGGATCCAAGAGACCCAGTACTTC. The chain recombines TRBV5-1 with TRBJ2-5; 13 nucleotides line up with TRBD2. The CDR3 has 16 residues. Looked up from germline, CDR1 is SGHRS and CDR2 is YFSETQ. With V trimmed by 4 bases and J by 1 base, 4 bases remained unmatched.

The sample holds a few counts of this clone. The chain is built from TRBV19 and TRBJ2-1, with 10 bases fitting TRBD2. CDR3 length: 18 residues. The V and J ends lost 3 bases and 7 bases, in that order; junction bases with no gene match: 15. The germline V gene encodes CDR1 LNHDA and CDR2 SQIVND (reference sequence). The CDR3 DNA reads TGTGCCAGTAGTATTTCGGGGGCGCGGGCTAGCGGGAGTAATGAGCAGTTCTTC. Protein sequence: CASSISGARASGSNEQFF.

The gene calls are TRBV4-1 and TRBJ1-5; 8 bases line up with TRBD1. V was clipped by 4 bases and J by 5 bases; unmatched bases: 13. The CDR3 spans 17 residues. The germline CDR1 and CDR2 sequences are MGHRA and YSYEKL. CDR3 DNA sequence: TGCGCCAGCAGCCTTGGACAGGGTAGAGGCAAACATCAGCCCCAGCATTTT. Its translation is CASSLGQGRGKHQPQHF.

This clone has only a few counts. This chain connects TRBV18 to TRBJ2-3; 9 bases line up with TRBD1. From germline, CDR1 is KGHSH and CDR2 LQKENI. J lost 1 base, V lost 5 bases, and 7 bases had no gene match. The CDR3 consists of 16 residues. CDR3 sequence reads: CASSTRQGGGTDTQYF. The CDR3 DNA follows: TGTGCCAGCTCAACGCGACAGGGGGGAGGCACAGATACGCAGTATTTT.

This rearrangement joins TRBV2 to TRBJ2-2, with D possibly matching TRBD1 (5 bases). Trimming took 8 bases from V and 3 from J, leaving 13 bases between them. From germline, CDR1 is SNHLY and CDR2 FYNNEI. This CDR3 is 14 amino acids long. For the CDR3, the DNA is TGTGCCAGCGGAATTGACAGATACACCGGGGAGCTGTTTTTT. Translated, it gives CASGIDRYTGELFF.

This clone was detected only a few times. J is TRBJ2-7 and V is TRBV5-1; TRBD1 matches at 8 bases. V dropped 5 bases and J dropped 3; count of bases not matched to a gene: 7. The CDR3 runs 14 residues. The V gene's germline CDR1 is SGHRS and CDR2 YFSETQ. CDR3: CASRWSGGIYEQYF. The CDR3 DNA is TGCGCCAGCAGGTGGTCAGGGGGCATCTACGAGCAGTACTTC.

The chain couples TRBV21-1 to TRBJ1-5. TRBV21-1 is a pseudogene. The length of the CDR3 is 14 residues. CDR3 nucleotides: TGTGCCAGCAGCAAAGTTTACGGGTACGGGCCCCAGCATTTT. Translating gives CASSKVYGYGPQHF.

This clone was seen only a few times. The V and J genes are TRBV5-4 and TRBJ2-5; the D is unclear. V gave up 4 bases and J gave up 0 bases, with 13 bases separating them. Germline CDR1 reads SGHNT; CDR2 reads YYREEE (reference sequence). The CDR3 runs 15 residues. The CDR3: CASSNFAPYQETQYF. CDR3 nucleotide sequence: TGTGCCAGCAGCAATTTTGCCCCGTACCAAGAGACCCAGTACTTC.

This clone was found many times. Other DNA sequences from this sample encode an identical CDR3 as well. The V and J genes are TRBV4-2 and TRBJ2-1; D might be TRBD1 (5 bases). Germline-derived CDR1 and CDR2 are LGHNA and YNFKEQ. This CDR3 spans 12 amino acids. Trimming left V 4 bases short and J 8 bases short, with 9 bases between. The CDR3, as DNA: TGTGCCAGCAGCCTACAGGCACATGAGCAGTTCTTC. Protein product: CASSLQAHEQFF.

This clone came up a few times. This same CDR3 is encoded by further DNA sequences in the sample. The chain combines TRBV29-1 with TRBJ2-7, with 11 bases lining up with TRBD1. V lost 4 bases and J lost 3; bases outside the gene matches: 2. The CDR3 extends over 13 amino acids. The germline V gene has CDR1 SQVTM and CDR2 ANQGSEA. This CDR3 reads CSVVGQGGYEQYF. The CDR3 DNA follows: TGCAGCGTTGTGGGACAGGGGGGCTACGAGCAGTACTTC.

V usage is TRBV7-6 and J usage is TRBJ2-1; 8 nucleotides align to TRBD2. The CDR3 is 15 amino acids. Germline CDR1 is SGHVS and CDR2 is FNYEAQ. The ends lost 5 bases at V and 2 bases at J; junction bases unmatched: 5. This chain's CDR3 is CASSLGRGAYNEQFF. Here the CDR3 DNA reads TGTGCCAGCAGCCTAGGGCGGGGGGCCTACAATGAGCAGTTCTTC.

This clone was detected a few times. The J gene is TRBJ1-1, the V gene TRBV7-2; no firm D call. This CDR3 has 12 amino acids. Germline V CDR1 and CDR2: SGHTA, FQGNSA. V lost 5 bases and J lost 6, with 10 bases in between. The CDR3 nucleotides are TGTGCCAGCAGCCTAAGTGTGGCTGAAGCTTTCTTT. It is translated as CASSLSVAEAFF.

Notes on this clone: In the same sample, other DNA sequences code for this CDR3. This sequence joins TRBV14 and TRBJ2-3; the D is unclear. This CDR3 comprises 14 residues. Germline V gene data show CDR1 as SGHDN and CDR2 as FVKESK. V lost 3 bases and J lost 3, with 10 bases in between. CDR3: CASSQQERTDTQYF. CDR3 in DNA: TGTGCCAGCAGCCAGCAAGAGAGAACAGATACGCAGTATTTT. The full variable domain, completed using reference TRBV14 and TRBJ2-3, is EAGVTQFPSHSVIEKGQTVTLRCDPISGHDNLYWYRRVMGKEIKFLLHFVKESKQDESGMPNNRFLAERTGGTYSTLKVQPAELEDSGVYFCASSQQERTDTQYFGPGTRLTVL.

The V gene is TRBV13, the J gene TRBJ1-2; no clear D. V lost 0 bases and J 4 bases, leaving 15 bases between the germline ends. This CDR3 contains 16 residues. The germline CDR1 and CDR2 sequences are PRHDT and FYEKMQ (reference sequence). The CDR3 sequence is CASSLGVAGGGYGYTF. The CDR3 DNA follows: TGTGCCAGCAGCTTAGGGGTCGCAGGCGGAGGCTATGGCTACACCTTC.

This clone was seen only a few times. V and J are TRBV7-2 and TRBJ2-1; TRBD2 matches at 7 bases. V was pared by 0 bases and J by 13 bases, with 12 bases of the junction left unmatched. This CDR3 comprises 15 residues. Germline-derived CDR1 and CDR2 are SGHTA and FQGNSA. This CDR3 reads CASSLAMAGGSSQFF. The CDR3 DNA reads TGTGCCAGCAGCTTAGCGATGGCTGGCGGGAGTTCTCAGTTCTTC.

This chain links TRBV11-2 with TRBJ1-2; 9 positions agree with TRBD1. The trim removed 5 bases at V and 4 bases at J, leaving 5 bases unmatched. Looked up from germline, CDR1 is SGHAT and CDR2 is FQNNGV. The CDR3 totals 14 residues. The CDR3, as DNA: TGTGCCAGCAGCCCGGACAGGGGAGGCTATGGCTACACCTTC. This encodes CASSPDRGGYGYTF.

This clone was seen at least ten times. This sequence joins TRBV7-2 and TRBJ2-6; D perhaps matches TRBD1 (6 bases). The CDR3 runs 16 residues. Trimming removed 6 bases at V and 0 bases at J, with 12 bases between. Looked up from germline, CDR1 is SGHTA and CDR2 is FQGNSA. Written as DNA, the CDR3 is TGTGCCAGCAGTCGACGGACAGCCTCTGGGGCCAACGTCCTGACTTTC. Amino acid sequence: CASSRRTASGANVLTF.

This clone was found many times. The DNA for the CDR3 is TGTGCCACCAGCACACTCCGGCCTAGCGGGAACAATGAGCAGTTCTTC. This gives the protein CATSTLRPSGNNEQFF. This sequence joins TRBV15 and TRBJ2-1, with 9 bases fitting TRBD2. The V gene's germline CDR1 is LNHNV and CDR2 YYDKDF (reference sequence). V shed 4 bases and J 5 bases; nucleotides not matched to a gene: 9. The CDR3 is 16 amino acids. Drawing the rest from reference TRBV15 and TRBJ2-1, the complete variable domain is DAMVIQNPRYQVTQFGKPVTLSCSQTLNHNVMYWYQQKSSQAPKLLFHYYDKDFNNEADTPDNFQSRRPNTSFCFLDIRSPGLGDTAMYLCATSTLRPSGNNEQFFGPGTRLTVL.

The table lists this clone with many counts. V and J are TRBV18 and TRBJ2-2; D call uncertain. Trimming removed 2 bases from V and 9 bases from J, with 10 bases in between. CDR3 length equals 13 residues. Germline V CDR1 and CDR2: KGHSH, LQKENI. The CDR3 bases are TGTGCCAGCTCACCATTTCCGCGCTGGGAGCTGTTTTTT. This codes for CASSPFPRWELFF.

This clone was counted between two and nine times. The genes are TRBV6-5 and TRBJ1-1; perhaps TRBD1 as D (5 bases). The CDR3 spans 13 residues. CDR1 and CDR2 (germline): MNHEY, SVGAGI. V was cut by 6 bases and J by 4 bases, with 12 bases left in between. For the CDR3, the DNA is TGTGCCAGCAGACGGGACGGGGTCACTGAAGCTTTCTTT. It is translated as CASRRDGVTEAFF.

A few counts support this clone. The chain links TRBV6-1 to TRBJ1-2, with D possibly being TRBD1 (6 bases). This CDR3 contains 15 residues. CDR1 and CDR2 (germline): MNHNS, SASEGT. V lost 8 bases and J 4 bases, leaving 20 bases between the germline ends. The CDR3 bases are TGTGCCAGCCGGGACGGGGGGGCGCATCGCTATGGCTACACCTTC. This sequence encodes CASRDGGAHRYGYTF.

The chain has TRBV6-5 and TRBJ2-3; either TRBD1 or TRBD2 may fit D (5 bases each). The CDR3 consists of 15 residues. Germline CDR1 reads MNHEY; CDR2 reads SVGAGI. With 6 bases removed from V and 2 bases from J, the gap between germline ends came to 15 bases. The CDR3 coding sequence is TGTGCCAGCAGGAAGGGGAGCTTAGCCACAGATACGCAGTATTTT. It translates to CASRKGSLATDTQYF.

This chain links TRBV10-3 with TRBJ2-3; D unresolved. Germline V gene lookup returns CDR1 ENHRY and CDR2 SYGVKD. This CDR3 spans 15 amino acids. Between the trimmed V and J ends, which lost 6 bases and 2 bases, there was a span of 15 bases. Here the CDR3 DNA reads TGTGCCATCAGCGACCCCGACACAATCACAGATACGCAGTATTTT. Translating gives CAISDPDTITDTQYF.